This T cell receptor (beta chain) was obtained from a study of vaccination effects on CD4 cells after COVID-19. Sequencing followed a ViraFEST assay step that expanded antigen-specific CD4+ T cells with viral peptide pools. The culture ran for roughly 10 days before CD4+ T cells were isolated. All participants had two doses of either the BNT162b2 or mRNA-1273 vaccine. Culturing of more than 1.5 million PBMC per well took place with roughly 10 IU/ml IL-2 and around 10 ug/ml peptides. Fresh IL-2-containing medium replaced half the medium on days 3 and 7. As concerns this clone: The antigen is not known.

Some clones are missing from TCRdb's copy, which holds only in-frame ones; the method was immunoSEQ multiplex PCR. The sample records some 74,000 clones, about 86% being singletons. This CDR3 is 19 amino acids long. The germline V gene encodes CDR1 SGHTS and CDR2 YDEGEE. The J segment lost 1 base and the V segment lost 7 bases, leaving 21 bases of the junction unmatched. This sequence joins TRBV5-8 and TRBJ2-3, with 7 positions matching TRBD2. Sequences were derived from CD4+ T cells from PBMCs cultured with HCoV-229E spike peptides, sampled after COVID-19 vaccination. The sequence derives from a human donor who received a COVID-19 vaccine. CDR3 DNA: TGTGCCAGCCCGACATTAACTAGCGTTAACCCCGCCGGCACAGATACGCAGTATTTT. It codes for CASPTLTSVNPAGTDTQYF.